The 23 T cell receptor beta chains below come from one sample, sequenced in a study of PD-1 blockade in classical Hodgkin lymphoma. TCRdb's copy holds only in-frame clones and misses some; the assay was immunoSEQ multiplex PCR. Of some 7,000 clones in the sample, 70% to 80% were seen once. Every patient relapsed after autologous stem cell transplantation, and brentuximab vedotin exposure varied. Magnetic negative selection was used to purify CD4+ T cells from thawed PBMCs. The source was CD4+ T cells from blood, collected at baseline. The receptors originated from a human donor with classical Hodgkin lymphoma.

The chain has TRBV7-9 and TRBJ2-7; a weak D match, TRBD1 (5 bases). V shed 0 bases and J shed 6 bases, with 18 bases lying between them. CDR1 and CDR2 from the germline V gene are SEHNR and FQNEAQ (reference sequence). CDR3 length equals 16 residues. The CDR3 nucleotides are TGTGCCAGCAGCTTAGCGAAGGGGATAGCTCTGGGCGAGCAGTACTTC. Translating gives CASSLAKGIALGEQYF. The full variable domain, completed using reference TRBV7-9 and TRBJ2-7, is DTGVSQNPRHKITKRGQNVTFRCDPISEHNRLYWYRQTLGQGPEFLTYFQNEAQLEKSRLLSDRFSAERPKGSFSTLEIQRTEQGDSAMYLCASSLAKGIALGEQYFGPGTRLTVT.

This clone has just a few counts. The chain is built from TRBV2 and TRBJ2-2; tentative D call: TRBD2 (5 bases). CDR1 and CDR2 (germline): SNHLY, FYNNEI. This CDR3 comprises 13 residues. Trimming took 5 bases from V and 4 from J, leaving 8 bases between them. CDR3 sequence (DNA): TGTGCCAGCAGTCCGCGGGTCACCGGGGAGCTGTTTTTT. Its translation is CASSPRVTGELFF.

This clone appeared once. This chain uses TRBV10-3 with TRBJ1-1; D possibly corresponds to TRBD1 (6 bases). V lost 4 bases and J 2 bases, leaving 8 bases between the germline ends. The CDR3 runs 13 residues. Germline V gene sequence: CDR1 ENHRY, CDR2 SYGVKD. The CDR3 DNA reads as TGTGCCATCAGTGTGGACAGAAACACTGAAGCTTTCTTT. This translates into CAISVDRNTEAFF.

The chain employs TRBV5-4 and TRBJ2-7, with D possibly matching TRBD2 (6 bases). Germline loops: CDR1 SGHNT, CDR2 YYREEE (reference sequence). V was cut by 6 bases and J by 3 bases, with 16 bases left in between. The CDR3 consists of 14 residues. CDR3 sequence: CASTAGTFLYEQYF. The DNA for the CDR3 is TGTGCCAGCACCGCCGGGACTTTCCTCTACGAGCAGTACTTC.

This chain links TRBV4-1 with TRBJ2-7; D uncertain. The CDR3 loop spans 13 amino acids. Germline CDR1 MGHRA, CDR2 YSYEKL. V was shortened by 4 bases and J by 4 bases, with 11 bases between the two germline ends. The CDR3, as DNA: TGCGCCAGCAGCCGGGATCGCGGATACGAGCAGTACTTC. Translated: CASSRDRGYEQYF.

The rearrangement uses TRBV11-1 and TRBJ2-1; 8 positions match TRBD1. Germline trimming cut 8 bases from V and 2 bases from J; bases unmatched to any gene: 5. CDR1 and CDR2 (germline): SGHAT, FQDESV (reference sequence). The CDR3 has 14 amino acids. The CDR3 coding sequence is TGTGCCAGCTCCCGGACAGGGACCTACAATGAGCAGTTCTTC. It yields the protein CASSRTGTYNEQFF.

This clone was seen only once. The gene calls are TRBV7-9 and TRBJ2-2; 9 nucleotides match TRBD1. CDR1 SEHNR and CDR2 FQNEAQ come from the germline V gene (reference sequence). The CDR3 totals 16 residues. V lost 0 bases, J lost 6 bases, and 5 bases stayed unmatched. DNA for the CDR3: TGTGCCAGCAGCTTAGCCGGGACAGGGACATCCGGGGAGCTGTTTTTT. Translating gives CASSLAGTGTSGELFF. The complete variable domain, with remaining parts taken from reference TRBV7-9 and TRBJ2-2, reads DTGVSQNPRHKITKRGQNVTFRCDPISEHNRLYWYRQTLGQGPEFLTYFQNEAQLEKSRLLSDRFSAERPKGSFSTLEIQRTEQGDSAMYLCASSLAGTGTSGELFFGEGSRLTVL.

This chain links TRBV18 with TRBJ1-5; D remains unclear. V lost 2 bases to trimming and J lost 1 base, with 3 bases between them. This CDR3 comprises 13 residues. Germline values: CDR1 KGHSH, CDR2 LQKENI. DNA for the CDR3: TGTGCCAGCTCACCAAGAAGCAATCAGCCCCAGCATTTT. Translating gives CASSPRSNQPQHF.

The chain couples TRBV25-1 to TRBJ2-1; 11 bases are shared with TRBD2. CDR3 length: 15 amino acids. Trimming at V came to 6 bases and at J to 1 base, leaving 2 bases not matched to a gene. Germline V gene lookup returns CDR1 MGHDK and CDR2 SYGVNS. The CDR3 DNA sequence: TGTGCCAGCAGAGCTAGCGGGAGGTCCTACAATGAGCAGTTCTTC. Its protein product is CASRASGRSYNEQFF.

The rearrangement uses TRBV19 and TRBJ1-5; D call uncertain. This CDR3 is 13 amino acids long. Per the germline V gene, CDR1 is LNHDA and CDR2 is SQIVND (reference sequence). V lost 1 base and J 4 bases, leaving 5 bases between the germline ends. The CDR3 DNA reads TGTGCCAGTAGTATAGGACCTAATCAGCCCCAGCATTTT. It encodes CASSIGPNQPQHF.

The rearrangement uses TRBV4-1 and TRBJ2-3; D is unresolved. V was trimmed by 0 bases and J by 7 bases, leaving 5 bases between them. Germline V lookup: CDR1 MGHRA, CDR2 YSYEKL. The CDR3 loop spans 12 amino acids. The DNA for the CDR3 is TGCGCCAGCAGCCAAGACACGAATACGCAGTATTTT. As protein: CASSQDTNTQYF.

The chain is built from TRBV6-6 and TRBJ2-2, with 10 bases fitting TRBD2. From germline, CDR1 is MNHNY and CDR2 SVGAGI (reference sequence). V gave up 5 bases and J gave up 4 bases; unmatched junction bases: 4. The CDR3 sequence is 15 residues long. CDR3 amino acids: CASSVAGGRTGELFF. Here the CDR3 DNA reads TGTGCCAGCAGTGTAGCGGGAGGCCGCACCGGGGAGCTGTTTTTT.

The genes are TRBV9 and TRBJ1-2; D perhaps matches TRBD1 (6 bases). This CDR3 comprises 16 residues. Germline CDR1 and CDR2: SGDLS and YYNGEE. V gave up 0 bases and J gave up 4 bases, with 16 bases separating them. The CDR3 loop is CASSVGGIGQSYGYTF. The DNA for the CDR3 is TGTGCCAGCAGCGTAGGGGGGATCGGACAGAGCTATGGCTACACCTTC.

In its sample, this clone ranks as large. The chain links TRBV25-1 to TRBJ1-4; no reliable D call. From germline, CDR1 is MGHDK and CDR2 SYGVNS. The V gene lost 8 bases and the J gene lost 8 bases, with 12 bases spanning the gap. The CDR3 extends over 12 amino acids. The CDR3, as DNA: TGTGCCAGCCGGAACAGCGGAGAAAAACTGTTTTTT. Protein: CASRNSGEKLFF.

The chain carries TRBV21-1 and TRBJ2-3; TRBD1 is taken as the D call from the table, unchecked against the DNA. TRBV21-1 is designated a pseudogene. This CDR3 is 16 amino acids long. The DNA of the CDR3 is TGTGCCAGCAGCCTCCTTTGGGACAGGGGGCCGCATACGCAGTATTTT. Its protein is CASSLLWDRGPHTQYF.

The chain combines TRBV6-1 with TRBJ2-3; D is possibly TRBD1 (5 bases). The V gene lost 7 bases and the J gene lost 1 base, with 9 bases spanning the gap. This CDR3 contains 13 residues. CDR1 and CDR2 (germline): MNHNS, SASEGT. Here the CDR3 reads CASILQGTDTQYF. The DNA of the CDR3 is TGTGCCAGCATCCTACAGGGCACAGATACGCAGTATTTT.

In its sample, this clone was seen a few times. The V and J genes are TRBV10-3 and TRBJ2-1; 7 bases align to TRBD2. Losses at the gene ends were 3 bases for V and 6 bases for J; bases not matched to a gene: 2. CDR3 length equals 13 residues. Germline V lookup: CDR1 ENHRY, CDR2 SYGVKD. This CDR3 reads CAISDGGVNEQFF. The DNA for the CDR3 is TGTGCCATCAGTGATGGGGGGGTCAATGAGCAGTTCTTC.

The genes are TRBV28 and TRBJ1-5; D call uncertain. Germline lookup yields CDR1 MDHEN and CDR2 SYDVKM. The CDR3 contains 15 residues. Trimming shortened V by 3 bases and J by 0 bases, and 9 bases separated the two germline ends. CDR3 coding DNA: TGTGCCAGCAGTTTCGGACGGAGTAGCAATCAGCCCCAGCATTTT. Translation: CASSFGRSSNQPQHF.

The chain joins TRBV5-5 to TRBJ2-7; 8 nucleotides line up with TRBD1. CDR1 SGHKS and CDR2 YYEKEE come from the germline V gene (reference sequence). V shed 2 bases, J shed 5 bases, and the junction held 9 bases outside the gene matches. The CDR3 contains 15 residues. CDR3 protein: CASSFTGTGEDEQYF. In DNA form, the CDR3 reads TGTGCCAGCAGCTTCACCGGGACAGGTGAAGACGAGCAGTACTTC.

This rearrangement joins TRBV28 to TRBJ2-7, with D tentatively TRBD1 or TRBD2 (5 bases each). Germline loops: CDR1 MDHEN, CDR2 SYDVKM. Trimming cost V 2 bases and J 6 bases, with 14 bases left between them. CDR3 size: 14 residues. In DNA form, the CDR3 reads TGTGCCAGCAGTTTAGGGGGAAGAGGTCTCGAGCAGTACTTC. Protein: CASSLGGRGLEQYF.

As for this clone: In the same sample, other DNA sequences code for this CDR3. The rearrangement uses TRBV29-1 and TRBJ2-5, with D perhaps TRBD2 (6 bases). This CDR3 comprises 12 residues. CDR1 is SQVTM, CDR2 ANQGSEA, per germline. With 4 bases removed from V and 3 bases from J, the gap between germline ends came to 9 bases. CDR3 DNA: TGCAGCGTTGTTGGGGGGAAAGAGACCCAGTACTTC. This translates into CSVVGGKETQYF.

The V call is TRBV7-5, the J call TRBJ2-7; TRBD1 was called by the table and not checked on the DNA. TRBV7-5 is a listed pseudogene. The CDR3 loop spans 17 amino acids. The CDR3 DNA sequence: TGTGCCAGAAGCTTAGCGTCGGCCGGGACAGGGGGCCACGAGCAGTACTTC. This translates into CARSLASAGTGGHEQYF.

The rearrangement links TRBV28 to TRBJ2-3; 11 nucleotides match TRBD1. The CDR3 has 17 amino acids. Germline-derived CDR1 and CDR2 are MDHEN and SYDVKM. Trimming cost V 6 bases and J 4 bases; bases outside gene matches: 12. The CDR3 loop reads CASSRTGGLAGADTQYF. CDR3 nucleotides: TGTGCCAGCAGCCGGACAGGGGGCTTAGCGGGAGCAGATACGCAGTATTTT.